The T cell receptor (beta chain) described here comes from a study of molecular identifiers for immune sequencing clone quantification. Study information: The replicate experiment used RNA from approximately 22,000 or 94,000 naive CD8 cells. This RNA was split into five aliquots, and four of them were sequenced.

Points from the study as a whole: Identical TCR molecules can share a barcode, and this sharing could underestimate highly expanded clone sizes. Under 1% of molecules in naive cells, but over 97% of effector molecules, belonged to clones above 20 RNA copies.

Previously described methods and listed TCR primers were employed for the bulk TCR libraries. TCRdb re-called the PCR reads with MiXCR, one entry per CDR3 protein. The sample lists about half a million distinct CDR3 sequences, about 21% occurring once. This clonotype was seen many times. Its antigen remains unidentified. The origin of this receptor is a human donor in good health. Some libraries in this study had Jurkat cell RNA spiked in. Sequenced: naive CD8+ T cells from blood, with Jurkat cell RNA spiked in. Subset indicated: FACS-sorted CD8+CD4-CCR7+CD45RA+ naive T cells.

The CDR3 reads CTTQGASGDTDTQYF. CDR3 bases: TGCACCACGCAGGGAGCTAGCGGGGACACAGATACGCAGTATTTT. The chain joins TRBV29-1 to TRBJ2-3, with 9 bases matching TRBD2. The CDR3 has 15 residues. The germline V gene encodes CDR1 SQVTM and CDR2 ANQGSEA.